The rows below give T cell receptor beta chains drawn from one sample of a study of monozygotic twins with inflammatory bowel disease. After re-calling the 5' RACE reads, TCRdb lists one entry per CDR3 protein, DNA absent. The data include around 230,000 distinct CDR3 sequences; the top ten clones carry around 1.5%. The sequenced sample was blood. The receptors were gathered from a human donor with ulcerative colitis or Crohn's disease, or a healthy co-twin of an affected twin (not recorded which). CDR3s include the opening cysteine and the closing phenylalanine or tryptophan. The order of the fields is V gene, J gene, CDR3 protein.

>TRBV5-1|TRBJ2-2
CASIYDSQNTGELFF
>TRBV7-2|TRBJ2-1
CASSFSSYNEQFF
>TRBV7-2|TRBJ1-2
CASSPGGHGAGIEGYTF
>TRBV12-3/TRBV12-4|TRBJ2-7
CASSGDVTYEQYF
>TRBV20-1|TRBJ2-5
CSARGSSGGAIQETQYF
>TRBV20-1|TRBJ2-5
CSTRTSGETQYF
>TRBV3-1|TRBJ1-6
CASSQEGQGYNSPLHF
>TRBV15|TRBJ1-2
CATSSHGQSYGYTF
>TRBV12-3/TRBV12-4|TRBJ2-1
CASSQQGNEQFF
>TRBV10-3|TRBJ2-1
CAISPGLIPGPNYNEQFF
>TRBV12-3/TRBV12-4|TRBJ2-1
CASSFTGGGDEQFF
>TRBV5-1|TRBJ2-5
CASRGAGETQYF
>TRBV3-1|TRBJ1-1
CASSVRYGIEAFF
>TRBV15|TRBJ2-5
CATSRGGTPQETQYF
>TRBV6-1|TRBJ1-5
CASSPALRYNQPQHF
>TRBV11-2|TRBJ2-5
CASSLGTGWYQETQYF
>TRBV12-3/TRBV12-4|TRBJ2-3
CASSSPHGFQTSTDTQYF
>TRBV5-1|TRBJ2-5
CASSLPGPQETQYF